These T cell receptor beta chains were read from a single sample in a study of blood T cell repertoires in COVID-19. Repertoires were generated with immunoSEQ multiplex PCR, while TCRdb's copy carries only in-frame clones and drops some. The repertoire holds under 300,000 clones, with 86% as singletons. Sequences were obtained from peripheral blood. The receptors shown here come from a man aged 55-75 years with acute or convalescent COVID-19. CDR3s include the opening cysteine and the closing phenylalanine or tryptophan. A D gene is named only where the DNA matches it firmly. Rows may omit the clone size; those that give it use once, few, many or a size class.

D,size,J,V,DNA,CDR3
NA,NA,TRBJ1-5,TRBV2,TGTGCCAGCAGTGGTGGGCAGGGCTTTCAGCCCCAGCATTTT,CASSGGQGFQPQHF
NA,NA,TRBJ1-2,TRBV12-5,TGTGCTAGTGGAAACGGGACTCAGTATGGCTACACCTTC,CASGNGTQYGYTF
NA,once,TRBJ1-1,TRBV28,TGTGCCAGCAGAATAATCTCCGGGGATCGGCGAGCTTTCTTT,CASRIISGDRRAFF
NA,NA,TRBJ1-2,TRBV19,TGTGCCAGCGCCTTGGGGAGTAAGAACTATGGCTACACCTTC,CASALGSKNYGYTF
NA,NA,TRBJ1-6,TRBV28,TGTGCCAGCAGTTCCAGCCCGCGGGCGGCTAATTCACCCCTCCACTTT,CASSSSPRAANSPLHF
TRBD1,NA,TRBJ1-3,TRBV4-3,TGCGCCAGCAGCCAAGAAGGCGGGACAGTGACCTCTGGAAACACCATATATTTT,CASSQEGGTVTSGNTIYF
TRBD1,NA,TRBJ1-5,TRBV28,TGTGCCAGCAGTTTGGGACAGCGCAATCAGCCCCAGCATTTT,CASSLGQRNQPQHF
TRBD2,NA,TRBJ2-7,TRBV11-2,TGTGCCAGCAGCTTAAGGGAGGGCTACGAGCAGTACTTC,CASSLREGYEQYF
TRBD1,once,TRBJ1-2,TRBV18,TGTGCCAGCTCACCGCGGGACAGCACTCTTTATGGCTACACCTTC,CASSPRDSTLYGYTF
TRBD2,NA,TRBJ2-1,TRBV10-3,TGTGCCATCAGTGAAGCAGGAGGCGGGAGCGGTTCCTACAATGAGCAGTTCTTC,CAISEAGGGSGSYNEQFF
TRBD1,NA,TRBJ1-1,TRBV27,TGTGCCAGTAGACGGGCAGGGGGCCCTAACACTGAAGCTTTCTTT,CASRRAGGPNTEAFF
TRBD1,NA,TRBJ2-1,TRBV5-6,TGTGCCAGCAGCCCAGGGGACAGGAGGTCCTACAATGAGCAGTTCTTC,CASSPGDRRSYNEQFF
NA,NA,TRBJ2-7,TRBV7-3,TGTGCCAGCAGCCGGGACACCTTCTCCTACGAGCAGTACTTC,CASSRDTFSYEQYF
TRBD1,NA,TRBJ2-1,TRBV7-3,TGTGCCAGCAGCTCCGGGACAGGCTCCTACAATGAGCAGTTCTTC,CASSSGTGSYNEQFF
TRBD2,NA,TRBJ2-1,TRBV7-6,TGTGCCAGCAGCTTGTTCCCCCCCGAGACTAGCGGGTTGGATACTGAGCAGTTCTTC,CASSLFPPETSGLDTEQFF
NA,NA,TRBJ1-5,TRBV27,TGTGCCAGCAGTTTTGGAGCAGATAGCAATCAGCCCCAGCATTTT,CASSFGADSNQPQHF
TRBD1,many,TRBJ1-1,TRBV28,TGTGCCAGCAGTGATCGGACAGGGGCCACTGAAGCTTTCTTT,CASSDRTGATEAFF
NA,NA,TRBJ2-2,TRBV9,TGTGCCAGCAGCGTAGCGGCCAGGGCGAACACCGGGGAGCTGTTTTTT,CASSVAARANTGELFF
TRBD1,NA,TRBJ1-6,TRBV7-3,TGTGCCAGCAGCACAGGGGGACATAATTCACCCCTCCACTTT,CASSTGGHNSPLHF
NA,NA,TRBJ1-2,TRBV14,TGTGCCAGCAGCCAGAGAGCCGGAGGTCGGGGGGCTGTTTATGGCTACACCTTC,CASSQRAGGRGAVYGYTF
TRBD1,NA,TRBJ1-2,TRBV7-2,TGTGCCAGCGGACAGACAGGGGGGTATGGCTACACCTTC,CASGQTGGYGYTF
NA,NA,TRBJ2-7,TRBV29-1,TGCAGCGTTGGAACAAGCGTGTACGAGCAGTACTTC,CSVGTSVYEQYF